The clone carrying this T cell receptor (beta chain) turned up a few times. No antigen is known for it. This sample stems from a study of PD-1 blockade in classical Hodgkin lymphoma. The CDR3 is 13 residues long. CDR1 is SGHTA, CDR2 FQGNSA, per germline. V lost 5 bases and J 9 bases, leaving 14 bases between the germline ends. Regarding the study as a whole: Complete responders entered with baseline diversity on par with newly diagnosed patients, the results showed.

The repertoire was sequenced with immunoSEQ multiplex PCR; TCRdb's copy has only in-frame clones and lacks some. This repertoire shows some 25,000 clones, 72% found once; its top ten account for approximately 30%. The time point denotes: cycle 4 day 1 (C4D1), after more than 5 weeks of nivolumab. Every patient had relapsed following autologous stem cell transplantation, and cohorts differed in brentuximab vedotin exposure. The specimen comprised peripheral blood mononuclear cells (PBMCs), sampled before the fourth cycle of nivolumab. The chain combines TRBV7-2 with TRBJ1-5; TRBD1 might be the D (5 bases). The source of this sequence is a human donor with classical Hodgkin lymphoma. The CDR3 spells CASSPWGDPPQHF. In DNA, the CDR3 is TGTGCCAGCAGCCCGTGGGGGGACCCGCCCCAGCATTTT.